This T cell receptor beta chain was captured in a study of blood T cell repertoires in COVID-19. For the study at large: The study drew acute and convalescent COVID-19 samples from the United States, Italy and Spain. In each case, the material was cDNA or gDNA derived from T cells, B-cell-depleted T cells, or PBMCs.

This CDR3 has 14 residues. Between the trimmed V and J ends, which lost 3 bases and 4 bases, there was a span of 13 bases. CDR1 and CDR2 from the germline V gene are MNHEY and SMNVEV (reference sequence). Per the authors' pipeline: Reference gene primers were amplified, and this amplification served to estimate nucleated cell counts. The data were produced by immunoSEQ multiplex PCR, yet TCRdb's version contains in-frame clones alone and is incomplete. The D gene and trimming were derived from the DNA, and the V and J assignments and clone size from that table. The table has fewer than 200,000 clones, just under 85% seen once.

The clonotype originates from a man aged 40-49 years who had recovered from COVID-19. V usage is TRBV27 and J usage is TRBJ2-7, with D possibly TRBD1 on 6 matching bases. The sample consisted of peripheral blood. The CDR3 nucleotides read TGTGCCAGCAGTTTCCTGCAGGGGATGTACGAGCAGTACTTC. This encodes CASSFLQGMYEQYF.